This T cell receptor (beta chain) stems from a study of CD8+CD57+ T cells in acquired aplastic anemia. The wider study: Sorted CD4+ and CD8+ cells gave a mean 3.2 ug DNA, range about 0.2 to 27.4 ug. Study-wide points: In common between the patients and the controls were approximately 30 CD8+ CDR3 sequences.

The table lists this clonotype with many counts. No antigen is known for it. Patients selected for sequencing had displayed CD8+CD57+ cell expansion by flow cytometry. Every one of the patients had aplastic anemia (severe, acquired). Patients were untreated when blood was sampled. With 1 base removed from V and 14 bases from J, the gap between germline ends came to 11 bases. The CDR3 covers 12 residues. Looked up from germline, CDR1 is LNHNV and CDR2 is YYDKDF (reference sequence). Genomic DNA provided the template from which TCR beta VDJ and CDR3 profiles were obtained. TCRdb reprocessed the reads via MiXCR and lists one record per CDR3 protein. The sample contains around 430,000 distinct CDR3 sequences, 25% to 40% of which appear only once.

The sequenced sample consisted of sorted CD4+, CD8+, or CD8+CD57+ T cells (not recorded which) from PBMCs. The TCR was taken from a human donor with aplastic anemia. The chain employs TRBV15 and TRBJ1-4; D possibly corresponds to TRBD1 (5 bases). For the CDR3, the DNA is TGTGCCACCAGCAGAGGGGGGGGAAGGCTGTTTTTT. Translation: CATSRGGGRLFF.